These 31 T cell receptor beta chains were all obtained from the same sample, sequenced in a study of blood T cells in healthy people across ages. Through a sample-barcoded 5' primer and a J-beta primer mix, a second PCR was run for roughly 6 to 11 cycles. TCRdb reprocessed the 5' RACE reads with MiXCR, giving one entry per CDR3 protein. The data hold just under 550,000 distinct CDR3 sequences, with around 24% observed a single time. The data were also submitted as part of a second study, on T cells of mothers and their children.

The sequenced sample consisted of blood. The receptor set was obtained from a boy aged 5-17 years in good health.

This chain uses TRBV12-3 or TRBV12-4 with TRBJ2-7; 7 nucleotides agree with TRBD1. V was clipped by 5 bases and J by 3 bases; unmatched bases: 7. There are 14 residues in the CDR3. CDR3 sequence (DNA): TGTGCCAGCAGTCTATGGGGGACAGACTACGAGCAGTACTTC. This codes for CASSLWGTDYEQYF.

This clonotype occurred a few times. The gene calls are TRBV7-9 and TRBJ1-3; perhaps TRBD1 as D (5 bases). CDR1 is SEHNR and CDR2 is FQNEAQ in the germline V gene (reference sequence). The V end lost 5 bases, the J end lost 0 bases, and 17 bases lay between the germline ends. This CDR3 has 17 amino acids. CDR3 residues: CASSRGEGRNSGNTIYF. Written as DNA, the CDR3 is TGTGCCAGCAGCCGAGGGGAGGGACGAAACTCTGGAAACACCATATATTTT.

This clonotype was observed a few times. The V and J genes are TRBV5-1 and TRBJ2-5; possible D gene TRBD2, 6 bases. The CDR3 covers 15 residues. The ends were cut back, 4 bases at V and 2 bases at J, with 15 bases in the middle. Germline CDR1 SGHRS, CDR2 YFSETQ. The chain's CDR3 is CASSPWRGLQETQYF. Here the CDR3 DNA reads TGCGCCAGCAGCCCGTGGCGGGGCCTACAAGAGACCCAGTACTTC.

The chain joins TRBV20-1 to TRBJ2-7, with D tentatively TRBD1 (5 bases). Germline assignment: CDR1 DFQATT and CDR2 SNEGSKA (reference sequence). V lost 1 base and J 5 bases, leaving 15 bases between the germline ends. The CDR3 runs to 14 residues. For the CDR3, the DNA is TGCAGTGCTAGAGCAGGGCTCGTAGTTGACGAGCAGTACTTC. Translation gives CSARAGLVVDEQYF.

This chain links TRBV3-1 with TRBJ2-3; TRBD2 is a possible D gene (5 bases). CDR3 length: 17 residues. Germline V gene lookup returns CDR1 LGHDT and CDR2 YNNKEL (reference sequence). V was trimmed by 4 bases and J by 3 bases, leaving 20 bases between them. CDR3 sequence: CASSPLGLADETDTQYF. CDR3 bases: TGTGCCAGCAGCCCCCTTGGGCTAGCCGACGAAACAGATACGCAGTATTTT.

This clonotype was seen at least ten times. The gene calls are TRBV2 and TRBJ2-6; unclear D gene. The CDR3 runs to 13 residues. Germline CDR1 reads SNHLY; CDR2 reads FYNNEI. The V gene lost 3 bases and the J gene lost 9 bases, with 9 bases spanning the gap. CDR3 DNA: TGTGCCAGCAGTGACAGCCTGAACAACGTCCTGACTTTC. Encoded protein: CASSDSLNNVLTF.

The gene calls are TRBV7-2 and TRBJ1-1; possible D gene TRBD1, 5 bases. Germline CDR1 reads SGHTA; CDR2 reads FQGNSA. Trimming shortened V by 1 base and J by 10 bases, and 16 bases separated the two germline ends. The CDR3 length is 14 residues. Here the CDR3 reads CASSLESGATGAFF. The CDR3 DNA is TGTGCCAGCAGCTTAGAATCCGGGGCGACGGGAGCTTTCTTT.

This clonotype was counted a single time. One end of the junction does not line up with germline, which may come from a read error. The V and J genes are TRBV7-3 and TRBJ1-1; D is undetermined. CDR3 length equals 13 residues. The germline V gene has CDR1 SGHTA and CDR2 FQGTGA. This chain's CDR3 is CSSSFGRDTEAFF. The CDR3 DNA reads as TGTTCCAGCAGCTTCGGGAGAGACACTGAAGCTTTCTTT.

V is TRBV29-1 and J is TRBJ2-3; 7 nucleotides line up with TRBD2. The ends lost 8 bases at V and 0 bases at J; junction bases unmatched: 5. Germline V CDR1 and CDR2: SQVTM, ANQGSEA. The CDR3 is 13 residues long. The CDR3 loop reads CSSLADSTDTQYF. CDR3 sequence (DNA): TGCAGCTCCCTAGCGGATAGCACAGATACGCAGTATTTT.

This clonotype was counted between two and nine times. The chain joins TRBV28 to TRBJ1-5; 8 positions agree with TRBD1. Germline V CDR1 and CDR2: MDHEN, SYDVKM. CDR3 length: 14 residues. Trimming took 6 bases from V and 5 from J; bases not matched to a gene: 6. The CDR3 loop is CASSPDRGHQPQHF. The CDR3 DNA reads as TGTGCCAGCAGCCCCGACAGGGGACATCAGCCCCAGCATTTT.

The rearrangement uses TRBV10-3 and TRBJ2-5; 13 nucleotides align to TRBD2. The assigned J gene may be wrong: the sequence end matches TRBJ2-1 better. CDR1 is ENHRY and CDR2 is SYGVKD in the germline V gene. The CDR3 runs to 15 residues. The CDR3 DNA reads TGTGCCATCAGTGATCTGACTAGCGGGAGGACTGAGCAGTTCTTC. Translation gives CAISDLTSGRTEQFF.

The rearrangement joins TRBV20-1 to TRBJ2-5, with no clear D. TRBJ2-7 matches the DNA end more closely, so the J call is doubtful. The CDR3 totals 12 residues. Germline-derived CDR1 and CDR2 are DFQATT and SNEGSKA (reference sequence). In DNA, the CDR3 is TGCAGTGCTAGAGATTATAATGACGAGCAGTACTTC. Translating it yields CSARDYNDEQYF.

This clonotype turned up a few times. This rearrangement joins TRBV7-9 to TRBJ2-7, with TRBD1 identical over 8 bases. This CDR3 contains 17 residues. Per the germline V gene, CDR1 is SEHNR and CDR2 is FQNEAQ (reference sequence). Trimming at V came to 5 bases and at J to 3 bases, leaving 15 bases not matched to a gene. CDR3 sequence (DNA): TGTGCCAGCAGCCCACGGACAGGGTCTCCCTTTGGCTACGAGCAGTACTTC. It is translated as CASSPRTGSPFGYEQYF.

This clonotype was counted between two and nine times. DNA of the CDR3: TGTGCCAGCAGCGTAGACGGGGAGCTGTTTTTT. This codes for CASSVDGELFF. This sequence joins TRBV9 and TRBJ2-2; the D is unclear. Trimming cost V 0 bases and J 7 bases, with 1 base left between them. The length of the CDR3 is 11 residues. Germline V lookup: CDR1 SGDLS, CDR2 YYNGEE.

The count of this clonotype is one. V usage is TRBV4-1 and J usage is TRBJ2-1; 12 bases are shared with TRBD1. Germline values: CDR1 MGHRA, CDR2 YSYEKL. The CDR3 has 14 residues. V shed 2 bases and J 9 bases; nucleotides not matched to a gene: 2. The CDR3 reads CASSQPGQGAEQFF. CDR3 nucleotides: TGCGCCAGCAGCCAACCGGGACAGGGGGCTGAGCAGTTCTTC.

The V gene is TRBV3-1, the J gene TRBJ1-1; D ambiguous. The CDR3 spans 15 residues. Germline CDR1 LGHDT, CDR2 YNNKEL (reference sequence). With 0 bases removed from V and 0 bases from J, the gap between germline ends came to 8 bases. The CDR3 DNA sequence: TGTGCCAGCAGCCAAGATGGGGTGGTGAACACTGAAGCTTTCTTT. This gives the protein CASSQDGVVNTEAFF.

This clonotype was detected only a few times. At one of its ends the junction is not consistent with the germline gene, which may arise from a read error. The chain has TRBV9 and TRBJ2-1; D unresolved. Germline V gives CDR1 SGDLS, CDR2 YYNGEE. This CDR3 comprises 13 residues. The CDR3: CASSVARGYEQCF. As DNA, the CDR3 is TGTGCCAGCAGCGTAGCGAGAGGATACGAGCAGTGCTTC.

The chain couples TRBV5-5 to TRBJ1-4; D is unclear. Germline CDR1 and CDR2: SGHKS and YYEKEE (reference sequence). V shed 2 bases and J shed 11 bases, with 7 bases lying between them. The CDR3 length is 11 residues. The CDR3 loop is CASSFHGKLFF. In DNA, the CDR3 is TGTGCCAGCAGCTTCCACGGTAAACTGTTTTTT.

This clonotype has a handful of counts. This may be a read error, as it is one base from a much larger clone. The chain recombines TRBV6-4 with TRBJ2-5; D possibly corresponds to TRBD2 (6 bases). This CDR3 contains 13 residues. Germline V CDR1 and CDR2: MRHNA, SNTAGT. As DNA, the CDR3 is TGTGCCAGCAGTGAGCGGGAACAAGAGACCCAGTGCTTC. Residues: CASSEREQETQCF.

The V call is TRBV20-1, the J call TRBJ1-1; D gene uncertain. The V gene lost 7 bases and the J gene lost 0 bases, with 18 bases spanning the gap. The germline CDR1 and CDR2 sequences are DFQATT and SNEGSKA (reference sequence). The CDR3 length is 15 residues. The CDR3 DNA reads TGCAGTGTTAGTAGATGGCGCGGACTGAACACTGAAGCTTTCTTT. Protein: CSVSRWRGLNTEAFF.

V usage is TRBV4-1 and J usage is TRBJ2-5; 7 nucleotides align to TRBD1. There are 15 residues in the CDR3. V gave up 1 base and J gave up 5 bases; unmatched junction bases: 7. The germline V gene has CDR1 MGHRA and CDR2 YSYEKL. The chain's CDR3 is CASSQAYRGGETQYF. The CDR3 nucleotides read TGCGCCAGCAGCCAAGCATACAGGGGTGGGGAGACCCAGTACTTC.

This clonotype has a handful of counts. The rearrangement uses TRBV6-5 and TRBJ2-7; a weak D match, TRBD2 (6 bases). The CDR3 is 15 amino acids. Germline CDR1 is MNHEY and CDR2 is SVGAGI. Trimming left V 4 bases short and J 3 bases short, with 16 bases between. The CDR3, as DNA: TGTGCCAGCAGTTCCCACAGGCGGGGTAACTACGAGCAGTACTTC. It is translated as CASSSHRRGNYEQYF.

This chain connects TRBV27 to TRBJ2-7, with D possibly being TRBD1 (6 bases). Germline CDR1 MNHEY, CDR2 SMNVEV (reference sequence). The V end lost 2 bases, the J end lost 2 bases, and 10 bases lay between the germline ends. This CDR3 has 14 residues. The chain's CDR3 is CASSLPGAAYEQYF. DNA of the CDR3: TGTGCCAGCAGTTTACCAGGGGCCGCCTACGAGCAGTACTTC.

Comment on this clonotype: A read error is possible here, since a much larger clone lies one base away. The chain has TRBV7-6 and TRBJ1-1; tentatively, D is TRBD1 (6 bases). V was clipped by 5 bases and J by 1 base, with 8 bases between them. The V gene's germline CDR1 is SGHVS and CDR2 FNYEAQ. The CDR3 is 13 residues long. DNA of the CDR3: TGTGCCAGCAGCGCGGGACAGAACACTGAAGCTTTCTTT. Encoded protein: CASSAGQNTEAFF.

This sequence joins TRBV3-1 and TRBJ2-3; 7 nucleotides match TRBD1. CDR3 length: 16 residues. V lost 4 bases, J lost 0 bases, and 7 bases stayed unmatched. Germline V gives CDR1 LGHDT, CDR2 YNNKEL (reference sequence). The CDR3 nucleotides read TGTGCCAGCAGCCCGAGATCGGGACAGAGCACAGATACGCAGTATTTT. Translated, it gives CASSPRSGQSTDTQYF.

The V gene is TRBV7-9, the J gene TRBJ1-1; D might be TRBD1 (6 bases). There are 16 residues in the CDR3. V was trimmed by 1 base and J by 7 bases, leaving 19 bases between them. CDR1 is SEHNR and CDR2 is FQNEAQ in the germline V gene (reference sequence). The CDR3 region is CASSLGGGQGWSEAFF. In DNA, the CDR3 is TGTGCCAGCAGCTTAGGGGGCGGCCAGGGGTGGAGTGAAGCTTTCTTT.

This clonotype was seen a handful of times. CDR3 DNA sequence: TGCAGTGCTAGAGATATGGCGGGAGCGACAACAGATACGCAGTATTTT. It encodes CSARDMAGATTDTQYF. The chain joins TRBV20-1 to TRBJ2-3; 7 nucleotides line up with TRBD2. V was clipped by 0 bases and J by 3 bases; unmatched bases: 9. This CDR3 is 16 amino acids long. Germline-derived CDR1 and CDR2 are DFQATT and SNEGSKA (reference sequence).

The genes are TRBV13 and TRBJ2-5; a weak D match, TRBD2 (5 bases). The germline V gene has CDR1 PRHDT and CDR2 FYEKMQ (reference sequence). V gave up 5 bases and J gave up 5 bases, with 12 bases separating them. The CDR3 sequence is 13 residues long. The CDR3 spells CASSPSQEETQYF. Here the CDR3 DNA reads TGTGCCAGCAGCCCTAGCCAAGAGGAGACCCAGTACTTC. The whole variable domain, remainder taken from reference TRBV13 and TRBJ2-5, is AAGVIQSPRHLIKEKRETATLKCYPIPRHDTVYWYQQGPGQDPQFLISFYEKMQSDKGSIPDRFSAQQFSDYHSELNMSSLELGDSALYFCASSPSQEETQYFGPGTRLLVL.

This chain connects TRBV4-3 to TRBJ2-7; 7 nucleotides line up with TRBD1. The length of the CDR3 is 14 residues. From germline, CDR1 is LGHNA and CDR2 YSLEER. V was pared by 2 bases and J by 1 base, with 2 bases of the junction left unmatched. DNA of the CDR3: TGCGCCAGCAGCCAATTACAGGGGTCCTACGAGCAGTACTTC. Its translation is CASSQLQGSYEQYF.

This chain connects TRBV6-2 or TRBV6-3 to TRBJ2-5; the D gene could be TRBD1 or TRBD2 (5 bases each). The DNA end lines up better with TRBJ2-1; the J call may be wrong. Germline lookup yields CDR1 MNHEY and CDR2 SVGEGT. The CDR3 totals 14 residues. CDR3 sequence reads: CASSGDGPYNEQFF. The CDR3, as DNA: TGTGCCAGCAGTGGGGACGGACCCTACAATGAGCAGTTCTTC.

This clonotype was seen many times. The CDR3 bases are TGTGCCAGCAGTCCAATCCGGGACAGCGAAAAACTGTTTTTT. Amino acid sequence: CASSPIRDSEKLFF. The gene calls are TRBV12-3 or TRBV12-4 and TRBJ1-4; TRBD1 aligns across 7 bases. This CDR3 region has 14 residues. Losses at the gene ends were 5 bases for V and 8 bases for J; bases not matched to a gene: 8.